This T cell receptor (beta chain) is drawn from a study of blood T cell repertoires in COVID-19. Study summary: Sites in the United States, Italy and Spain provided acute and convalescent COVID-19 samples. T cells, B-cell-depleted T cells, or PBMCs supplied cDNA or gDNA.

Germline V lookup: CDR1 SGDLS, CDR2 YYNGEE. This CDR3 spans 16 amino acids. The V and J ends lost 3 bases and 5 bases, in that order; junction bases with no gene match: 11. Per the original methods: The authors estimated nucleated cell counts from reference gene primer amplification. Using immunoSEQ multiplex PCR, the repertoire was profiled, and TCRdb retains in-frame clones only, with some absent. V and J calls and clone size are as listed in that table; D and trimming were resolved from the DNA. Found here are approximately 68,000 clones, around 83% of them singletons; the top ten hold 5% to 7%. This clonotype originated in a woman aged 60-75 years with acute or convalescent COVID-19. The material sequenced was peripheral blood. The chain carries TRBV9 and TRBJ2-5; 9 bases line up with TRBD1. CDR3 region: CASSATTGGRSETQYF. The CDR3 nucleotides read TGTGCCAGCAGCGCCACGACAGGGGGTCGGTCGGAGACCCAGTACTTC.